This T cell receptor (beta chain) appears in the sequencing data of a study of T cell repertoires in cytomegalovirus infection. Looking at the study overall: Recently identified HLA-C-restricted CMV epitopes were among the peptides used. Public TCR beta signatures were indicative of both CMV infection and a matching HLA type.

Note on this clonotype: Its antigen is currently unknown.

A single record per CDR3 protein comes from TCRdb applying MiXCR to the reads. The sample includes around 430,000 distinct CDR3 sequences, about 44% of them seen just once. CDR1 and CDR2 from the germline V gene are DFQATT and SNEGSKA (reference sequence). V was trimmed by 3 bases and J by 0 bases, leaving 3 bases between them. The CDR3 is 12 residues long. Overall study findings and caveats: Within the response measured ex vivo, HLA-C-restricted CMV-specific TCR beta clonotypes were dominant.

This specimen was cultured PBMCs, taken from culture after CMV antigen stimulation. The origin of this receptor is a human donor in good health (CMV status not recorded). Some clones in this sample may be carry-over from other donors' samples. V and J are TRBV20-1 and TRBJ1-5; D remains unclear. The CDR3 region is CSASRSNQPQHF. CDR3 nucleotides: TGCAGTGCTAGTCGTAGCAATCAGCCCCAGCATTTT.